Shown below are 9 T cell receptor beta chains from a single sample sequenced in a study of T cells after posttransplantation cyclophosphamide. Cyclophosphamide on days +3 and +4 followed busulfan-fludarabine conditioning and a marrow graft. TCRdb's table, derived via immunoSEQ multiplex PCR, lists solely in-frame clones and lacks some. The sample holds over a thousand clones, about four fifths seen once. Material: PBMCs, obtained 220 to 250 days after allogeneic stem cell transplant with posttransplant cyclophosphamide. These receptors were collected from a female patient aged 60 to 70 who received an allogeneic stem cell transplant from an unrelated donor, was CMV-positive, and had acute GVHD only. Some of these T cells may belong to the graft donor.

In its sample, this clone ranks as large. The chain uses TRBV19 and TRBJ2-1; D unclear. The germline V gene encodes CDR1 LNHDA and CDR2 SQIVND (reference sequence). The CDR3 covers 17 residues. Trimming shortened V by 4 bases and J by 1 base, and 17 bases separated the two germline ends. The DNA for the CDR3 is TGTGCCAGTAGTACGGAGAACGTTTTCGGGTCCTACAATGAGCAGTTCTTC. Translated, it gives CASSTENVFGSYNEQFF.

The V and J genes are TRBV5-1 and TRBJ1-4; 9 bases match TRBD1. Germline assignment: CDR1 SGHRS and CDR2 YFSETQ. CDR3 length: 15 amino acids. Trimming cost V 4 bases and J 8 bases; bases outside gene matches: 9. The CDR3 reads CASSPDGDRDEKLFF. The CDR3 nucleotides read TGCGCCAGCAGCCCTGATGGGGACAGGGACGAAAAACTGTTTTTT.

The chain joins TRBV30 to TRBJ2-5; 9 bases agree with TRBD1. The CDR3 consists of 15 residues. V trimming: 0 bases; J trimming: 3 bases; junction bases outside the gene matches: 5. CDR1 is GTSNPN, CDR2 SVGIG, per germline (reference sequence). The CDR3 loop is CAWSVRGTGKETQYF. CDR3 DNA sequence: TGTGCCTGGAGTGTAAGAGGGACAGGGAAAGAGACCCAGTACTTC.

As DNA, the CDR3 is TGTGCCAGCCTGACTAGCGGAGATACCGGGGAGCTGTTTTTT. Protein product: CASLTSGDTGELFF. The rearrangement links TRBV19 to TRBJ2-2; 9 bases align to TRBD2. The germline gives CDR1 LNHDA, CDR2 SQIVND (reference sequence). The junction had 7 bases not matched to a gene; V was cut back by 9 bases and J by 5 bases. The CDR3 contains 14 residues.

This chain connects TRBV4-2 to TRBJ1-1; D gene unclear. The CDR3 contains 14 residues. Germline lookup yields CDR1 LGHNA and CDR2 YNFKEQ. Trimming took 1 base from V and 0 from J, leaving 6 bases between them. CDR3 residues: CASSQGYMNTEAFF. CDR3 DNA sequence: TGTGCCAGCAGCCAAGGATACATGAACACTGAAGCTTTCTTT.

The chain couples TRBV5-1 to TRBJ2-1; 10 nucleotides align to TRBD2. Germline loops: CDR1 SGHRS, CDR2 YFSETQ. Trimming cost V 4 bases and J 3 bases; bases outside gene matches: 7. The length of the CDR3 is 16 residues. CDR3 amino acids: CASSTTLAGGYNEQFF. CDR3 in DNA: TGCGCCAGCAGCACCACCTTAGCGGGGGGCTACAATGAGCAGTTCTTC. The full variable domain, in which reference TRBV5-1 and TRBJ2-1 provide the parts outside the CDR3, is KAGVTQTPRYLIKTRGQQVTLSCSPISGHRSVSWYQQTPGQGLQFLFEYFSETQRNKGNFPGRFSGRQFSNSRSEMNVSTLELGDSALYLCASSTTLAGGYNEQFFGPGTRLTVL.

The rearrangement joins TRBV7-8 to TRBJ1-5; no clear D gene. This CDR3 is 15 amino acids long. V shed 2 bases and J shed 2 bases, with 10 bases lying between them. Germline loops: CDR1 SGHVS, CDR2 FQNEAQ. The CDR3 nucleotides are TGTGCCAGCAGCTTAAGCCCTGAGGGCAATCAGCCCCAGCATTTT. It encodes CASSLSPEGNQPQHF.

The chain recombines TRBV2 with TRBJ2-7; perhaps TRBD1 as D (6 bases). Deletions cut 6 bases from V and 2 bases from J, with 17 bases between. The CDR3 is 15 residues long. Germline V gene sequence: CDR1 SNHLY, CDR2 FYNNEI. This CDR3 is CASRPRAGEPYEQYF. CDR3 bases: TGTGCCAGCAGACCCCGGGCAGGGGAACCCTACGAGCAGTACTTC.

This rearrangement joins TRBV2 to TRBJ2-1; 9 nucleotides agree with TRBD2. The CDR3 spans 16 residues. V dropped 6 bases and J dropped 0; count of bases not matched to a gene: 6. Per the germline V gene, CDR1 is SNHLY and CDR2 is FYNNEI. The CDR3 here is CASREVSGGSYNEQFF. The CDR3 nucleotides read TGTGCCAGCAGGGAGGTTAGCGGGGGCTCCTACAATGAGCAGTTCTTC.